This T cell receptor (beta chain) was sequenced during a study of control samples from healthy donors and cancer patients (dated by TCRdb to 2020 to 2022). For this clone: It has no known antigen specificity. Base qualities are not recorded, but no much larger clone differs from it by a single base.

Libraries came from the immunoSEQ multiplex PCR assay. TCRdb obtained this table from immuneACCESS and retained in-frame rearrangements with V and J assigned. These tables miss some clones; where compared with another copy, unresolved V genes account for less than half of the shortfall, and the remainder is unexplained. In this sample the table shows tens of thousands of clones, around nine tenths of which occur a single time. The ten largest clonotypes hold 7.6% of the sample. Based on the germline V gene, the CDR1 and CDR2 sequences are SQVTM and ANQGSEA. The CDR3 goes from the cysteine to the phenylalanine over 17 residues. Only the CDR3 DNA stays, 51 bases, in frame from base 1. Ends trimmed: V by 4 bases, J by 5 bases; bases unmatched to a gene: 14.

Sequencing input: blood. The TCR comes from a woman aged 55-70 years in good health. Rearrangement joined TRBV29-1 to TRBJ1-4; a stretch of 9 junction bases matches TRBD1. The DNA sequence is given as TGCAGCGTTGGACCCCGGGACAGGGAATCGAAAAATGAAAAACTGTTTTTT. It codes for CSVGPRDRESKNEKLFF.